In its sample, the clone carrying this T cell receptor beta chain ranks as medium-sized. Every patient underwent thyroid surgery untreated. Germline CDR1 reads SGHAT; CDR2 reads FQNNGV. V was pared by 2 bases and J by 5 bases, with 12 bases between. This CDR3 contains 14 residues. These data are taken from a study of metastatic and nonmetastatic thyroid tumors. TCRdb re-called the PCR reads through MiXCR. The sample holds roughly 16,000 clones, 25% seen once. The gene calls are TRBV11-2 and TRBJ2-5, with D uncertain. Sequencing was carried out using adjacent normal tissue. The origin of this receptor is a female donor with papillary thyroid cancer or a benign thyroid nodule (not recorded which). Some clones in this sample may be carry-over from other donors' samples. The CDR3 loop is CASSLSIAAETQYF. CDR3 sequence (DNA): TGTGCCAGCAGCTTATCCATAGCAGCTGAGACCCAGTACTTC.